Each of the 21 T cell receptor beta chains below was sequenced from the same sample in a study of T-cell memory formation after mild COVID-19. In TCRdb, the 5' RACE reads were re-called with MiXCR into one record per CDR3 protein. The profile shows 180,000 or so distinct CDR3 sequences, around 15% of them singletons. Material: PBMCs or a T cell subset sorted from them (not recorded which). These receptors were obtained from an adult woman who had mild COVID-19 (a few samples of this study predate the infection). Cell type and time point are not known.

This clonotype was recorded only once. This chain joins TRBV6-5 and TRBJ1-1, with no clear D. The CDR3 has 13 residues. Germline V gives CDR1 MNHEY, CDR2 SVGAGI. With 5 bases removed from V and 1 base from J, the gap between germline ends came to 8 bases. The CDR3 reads CASSKRENTEAFF. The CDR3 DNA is TGTGCCAGCAGTAAACGGGAGAACACTGAAGCTTTCTTT.

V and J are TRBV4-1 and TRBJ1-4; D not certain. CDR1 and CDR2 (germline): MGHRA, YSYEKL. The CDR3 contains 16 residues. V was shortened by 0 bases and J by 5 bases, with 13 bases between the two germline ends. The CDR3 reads CASSQDRTRGNEKLFF. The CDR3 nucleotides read TGCGCCAGCAGCCAAGATCGAACTAGAGGGAATGAAAAACTGTTTTTT.

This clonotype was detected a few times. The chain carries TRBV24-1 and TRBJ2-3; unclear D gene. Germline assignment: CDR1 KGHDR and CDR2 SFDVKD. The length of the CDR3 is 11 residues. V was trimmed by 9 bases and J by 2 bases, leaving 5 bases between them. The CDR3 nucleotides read TGTGCCACCTCGCACACAGATACGCAGTATTTT. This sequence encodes CATSHTDTQYF.

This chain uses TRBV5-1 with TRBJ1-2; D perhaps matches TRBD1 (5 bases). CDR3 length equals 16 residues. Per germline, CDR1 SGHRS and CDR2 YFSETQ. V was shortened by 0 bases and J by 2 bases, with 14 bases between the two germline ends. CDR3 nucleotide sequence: TGCGCCAGCAGCTTGGACGGACGACAGAGAAACTATGGCTACACCTTC. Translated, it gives CASSLDGRQRNYGYTF.

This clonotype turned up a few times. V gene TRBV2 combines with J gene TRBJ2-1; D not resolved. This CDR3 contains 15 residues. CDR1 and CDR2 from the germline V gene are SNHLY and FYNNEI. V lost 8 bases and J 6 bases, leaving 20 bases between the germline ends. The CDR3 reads CASVRRVLSSNEQFF. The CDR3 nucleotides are TGTGCCAGCGTGAGACGGGTCTTGAGTTCCAATGAGCAGTTCTTC.

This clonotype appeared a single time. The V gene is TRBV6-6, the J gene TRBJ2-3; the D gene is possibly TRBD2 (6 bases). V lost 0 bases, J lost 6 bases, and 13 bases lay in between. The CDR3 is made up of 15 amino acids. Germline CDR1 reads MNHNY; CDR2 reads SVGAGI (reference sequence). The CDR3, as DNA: TGTGCCAGCAGTTACTCTCGACCGGGAGCGGATACGCAGTATTTT. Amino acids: CASSYSRPGADTQYF.

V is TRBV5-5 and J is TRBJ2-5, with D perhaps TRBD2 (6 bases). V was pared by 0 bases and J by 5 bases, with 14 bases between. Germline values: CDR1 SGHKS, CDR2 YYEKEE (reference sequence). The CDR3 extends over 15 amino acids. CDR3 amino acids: CASSLDSYSGETQYF. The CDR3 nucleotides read TGTGCCAGCAGCTTGGACAGCTACAGCGGGGAGACCCAGTACTTC.

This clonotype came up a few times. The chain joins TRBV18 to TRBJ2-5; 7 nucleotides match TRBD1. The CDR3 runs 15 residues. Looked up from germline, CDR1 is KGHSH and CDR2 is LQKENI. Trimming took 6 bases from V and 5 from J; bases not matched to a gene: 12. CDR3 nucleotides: TGTGCCAGCTCCCGGGACAGTGGGCAGCGGGAGACCCAGTACTTC. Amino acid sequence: CASSRDSGQRETQYF.

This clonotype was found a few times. CDR3 sequence (DNA): TGTGCCAGCAGCCAAGACAGGGGGCCTCAGCGCAGCGAGCAGTACTTC. Its protein is CASSQDRGPQRSEQYF. The genes are TRBV3-1 and TRBJ2-7, with 8 bases lining up with TRBD1. Looked up from germline, CDR1 is LGHDT and CDR2 is YNNKEL (reference sequence). The CDR3 has 16 residues. After removal of 0 bases from V and 6 bases from J, the junction contained 10 bases not matched to a gene.

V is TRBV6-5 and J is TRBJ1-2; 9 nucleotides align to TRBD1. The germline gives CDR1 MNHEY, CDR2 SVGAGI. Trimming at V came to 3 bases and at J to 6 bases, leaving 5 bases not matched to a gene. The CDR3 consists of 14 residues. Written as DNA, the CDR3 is TGTGCCAGCAGTTATGGGCGGACAGGGGATGGCTACACCTTC. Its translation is CASSYGRTGDGYTF.

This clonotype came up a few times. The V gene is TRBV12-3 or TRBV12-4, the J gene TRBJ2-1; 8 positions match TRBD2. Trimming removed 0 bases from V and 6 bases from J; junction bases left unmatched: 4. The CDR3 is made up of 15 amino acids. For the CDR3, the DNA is TGTGCCAGCAGTTTAGCTGTCGGGAGGGTCAATGAGCAGTTCTTC. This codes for CASSLAVGRVNEQFF.

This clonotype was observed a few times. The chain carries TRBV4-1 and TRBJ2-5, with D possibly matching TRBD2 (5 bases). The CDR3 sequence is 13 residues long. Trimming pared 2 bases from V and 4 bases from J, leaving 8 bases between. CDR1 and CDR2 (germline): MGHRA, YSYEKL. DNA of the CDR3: TGCGCCAGCAGCCAAACTAGGCGAGAGACCCAGTACTTC. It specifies CASSQTRRETQYF.

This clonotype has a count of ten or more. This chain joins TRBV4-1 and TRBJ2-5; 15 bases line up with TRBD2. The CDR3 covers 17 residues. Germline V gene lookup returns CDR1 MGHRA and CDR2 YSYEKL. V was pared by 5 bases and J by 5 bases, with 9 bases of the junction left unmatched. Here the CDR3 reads CASSSTRTSGGAETQYF. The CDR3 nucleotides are TGCGCCAGCAGCTCGACGCGGACTAGCGGGGGGGCCGAGACCCAGTACTTC.

CDR3 coding DNA: TGTGCCAGCAGCCTCACGACAGGGCAAGAGACCCAGTACTTC. Amino acids: CASSLTTGQETQYF. V usage is TRBV7-2 and J usage is TRBJ2-5, with TRBD1 matching over 7 bases. Germline values: CDR1 SGHTA, CDR2 FQGNSA. There are 14 residues in the CDR3. Trimming at V came to 5 bases and at J to 2 bases, leaving 5 bases not matched to a gene.

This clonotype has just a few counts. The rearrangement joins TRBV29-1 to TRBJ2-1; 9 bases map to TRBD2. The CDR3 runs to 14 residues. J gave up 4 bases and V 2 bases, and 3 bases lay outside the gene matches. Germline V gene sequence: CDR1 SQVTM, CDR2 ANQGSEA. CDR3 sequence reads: CSVESGGRYNEQFF. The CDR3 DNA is TGCAGCGTTGAAAGCGGGGGGAGGTACAATGAGCAGTTCTTC.

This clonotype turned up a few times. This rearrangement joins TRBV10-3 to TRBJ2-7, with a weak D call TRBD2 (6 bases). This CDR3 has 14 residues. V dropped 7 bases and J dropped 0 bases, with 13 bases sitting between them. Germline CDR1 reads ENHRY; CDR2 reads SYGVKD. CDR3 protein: CAIKEGSSSYEQYF. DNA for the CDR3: TGTGCCATCAAGGAGGGGTCCAGCTCCTACGAGCAGTACTTC.

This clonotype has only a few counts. The CDR3 spells CASSPGTEYGYTF. The DNA for the CDR3 is TGTGCCAGCAGTCCCGGGACAGAATATGGCTACACCTTC. The chain joins TRBV12-3 or TRBV12-4 to TRBJ1-2; TRBD1 matches at 7 bases. The ends lost 5 bases at V and 5 bases at J; junction bases unmatched: 5. CDR3 length equals 13 residues.

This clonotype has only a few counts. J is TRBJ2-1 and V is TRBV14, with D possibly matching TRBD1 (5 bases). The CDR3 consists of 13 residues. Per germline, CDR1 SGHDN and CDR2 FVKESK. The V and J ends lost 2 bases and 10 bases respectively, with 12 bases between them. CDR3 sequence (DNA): TGTGCCAGCAGCCAATTCGCAGCAGGGGAGCAGTTCTTC. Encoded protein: CASSQFAAGEQFF.

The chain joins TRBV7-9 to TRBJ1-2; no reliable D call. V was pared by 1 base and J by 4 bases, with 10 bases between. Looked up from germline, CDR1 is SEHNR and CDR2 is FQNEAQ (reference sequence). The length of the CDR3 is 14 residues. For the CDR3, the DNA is TGTGCCAGCAGCTTAGACCTGCTAACCTATGGCTACACCTTC. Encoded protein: CASSLDLLTYGYTF.

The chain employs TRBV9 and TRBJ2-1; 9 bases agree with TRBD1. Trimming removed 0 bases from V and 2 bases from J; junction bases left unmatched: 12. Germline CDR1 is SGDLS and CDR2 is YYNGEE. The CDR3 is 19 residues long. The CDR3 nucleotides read TGTGCCAGCAGCGTAGGAATAACCCGCCGGGACAGGGCCTACAATGAGCAGTTCTTC. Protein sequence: CASSVGITRRDRAYNEQFF.

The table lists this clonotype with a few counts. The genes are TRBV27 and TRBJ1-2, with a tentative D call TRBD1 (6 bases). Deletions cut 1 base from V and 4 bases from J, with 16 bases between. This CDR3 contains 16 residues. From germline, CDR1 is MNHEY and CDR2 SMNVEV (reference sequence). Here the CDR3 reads CASSLYATGSTYGYTF. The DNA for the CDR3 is TGTGCCAGCAGTTTATATGCTACAGGGAGCACCTATGGCTACACCTTC.